This T cell receptor beta chain was sequenced for a study of tumor-infiltrating lymphocytes in glioblastoma multiforme. Study outcomes and limitations: No surface-marker sorting into functional T cell subtypes was done.

TCR beta libraries were built from RNA through three nested multiplex PCR rounds using modified ARM-PCR. One entry per CDR3 protein results from TCRdb running MiXCR on the multiplex PCR reads. The sample lists about 9,000 distinct CDR3 sequences, around two thirds seen once, with around 76% in the top ten. A note on this clonotype: Antigen: not known. One junction end disagrees with the germline gene, perhaps due to a read error.

Looked up from germline, CDR1 is SGHNT and CDR2 is YYREEE (reference sequence). The CDR3 has 15 residues. The chain combines TRBV5-4 with TRBJ1-4, with unresolved D. The clonotype was recovered from a male donor with glioblastoma. Sequencing was performed on brain tumor tissue. The CDR3 region is CASSANRNVNEELFF. CDR3 DNA: TGTGCCAGCAGCGCTAACCGGAATGTTAATGAAGAACTGTTTTTT.